This passage covers 32 T cell receptor beta chains from one sample sequenced in a study of T-cell memory formation after mild COVID-19. Via MiXCR, TCRdb re-called the 5' RACE reads, giving one row per CDR3 protein. The data show roughly 340,000 distinct CDR3 sequences, 20% to 25% seen once. Sample: PBMCs or a T cell subset sorted from them (not recorded which). The receptors were gathered from a man between 18 and 29 years old who had mild COVID-19 (a few samples of this study predate the infection). Cell type and time point are not known.

This clonotype has only a few counts. The genes are TRBV30 and TRBJ2-7; tentative D call: TRBD1 (5 bases). Germline CDR1 GTSNPN, CDR2 SVGIG (reference sequence). This CDR3 region has 13 residues. V lost 0 bases to trimming and J lost 6 bases, with 12 bases between them. DNA of the CDR3: TGTGCCTGGAGTGTACTTATAGGGGTCGAGCAGTACTTC. It codes for CAWSVLIGVEQYF. The whole variable domain, remainder taken from reference TRBV30 and TRBJ2-7, is SQTIHQWPATLVQPVGSPLSLECTVEGTSNPNLYWYRQAAGRGLQLLFYSVGIGQISSEVPQNLSASRPQDRQFILSSKKLLLSDSGFYLCAWSVLIGVEQYFGPGTRLTVT.

The chain uses TRBV20-1 and TRBJ1-6; 10 positions match TRBD1. Trimming cost V 1 base and J 10 bases; bases outside gene matches: 7. The CDR3 covers 15 residues. Germline V gene data show CDR1 as DFQATT and CDR2 as SNEGSKA (reference sequence). CDR3 sequence: CSARGRDRGQSPLHF. The DNA of the CDR3 is TGCAGTGCTAGAGGGAGGGACAGGGGCCAGTCACCCCTCCACTTT.

This clonotype turned up a few times. The rearrangement links TRBV11-2 to TRBJ2-5; D is undetermined. Trimming pared 5 bases from V and 5 bases from J, leaving 9 bases between. The CDR3 spans 12 residues. CDR1 SGHAT and CDR2 FQNNGV come from the germline V gene. CDR3 nucleotides: TGTGCCAGCAGCCCTCGGTTGGAGACCCAGTACTTC. This codes for CASSPRLETQYF. The variable domain in full, with the rest retrieved from reference TRBV11-2 and TRBJ2-5, is EAGVAQSPRYKIIEKRQSVAFWCNPISGHATLYWYQQILGQGPKLLIQFQNNGVVDDSQLPKDRFSAERLKGVDSTLKIQPAKLEDSAVYLCASSPRLETQYFGPGTRLLVL.

This chain links TRBV20-1 with TRBJ1-6; possibly TRBD1 for D (5 bases). CDR1 DFQATT and CDR2 SNEGSKA come from the germline V gene (reference sequence). The CDR3 is 13 amino acids. V lost 1 base and J 7 bases, leaving 8 bases between the germline ends. The CDR3 sequence is CSARAGTNSPLHF. The CDR3 region has the DNA TGCAGTGCTAGAGCAGGGACCAATTCACCCCTCCACTTT.

This clonotype was seen once. The gene calls are TRBV28 and TRBJ2-5; TRBD1 might be the D (5 bases). Germline CDR1 reads MDHEN; CDR2 reads SYDVKM. Between the trimmed V and J ends, which lost 4 bases and 1 base, there was a span of 13 bases. The CDR3 spans 15 residues. CDR3 in amino acids: CASSSPRAFQETQYF. The CDR3 region has the DNA TGTGCCAGCAGTTCACCCAGGGCGTTCCAAGAGACCCAGTACTTC.

This rearrangement joins TRBV3-1 to TRBJ2-2, with TRBD2 matching over 7 bases. Germline values: CDR1 LGHDT, CDR2 YNNKEL (reference sequence). This CDR3 spans 16 amino acids. The ends lost 0 bases at V and 4 bases at J; junction bases unmatched: 5. The CDR3 nucleotides are TGTGCCAGCAGCCAAGATTCGGCGGGGGTCACCGGGGAGCTGTTTTTT. This gives the protein CASSQDSAGVTGELFF.

V gene TRBV27 combines with J gene TRBJ1-2; D not certain. Trimming removed 4 bases from V and 6 bases from J, with 15 bases in between. Germline V gives CDR1 MNHEY, CDR2 SMNVEV (reference sequence). This CDR3 is 14 amino acids long. In nucleotides, the CDR3 is TGTGCCAGCAGTTCCCACCAGGTTGCAGATGGCTACACCTTC. It translates to CASSSHQVADGYTF.

This clonotype was seen more than once but under ten times. This sequence joins TRBV4-2 and TRBJ1-1; no reliable D call. The CDR3 consists of 12 residues. CDR1 is LGHNA, CDR2 YNFKEQ, per germline. V was pared by 11 bases and J by 6 bases, with 16 bases between. CDR3 loop: CAARGLGSEAFF. The CDR3 nucleotides read TGTGCCGCCCGGGGTCTAGGTTCTGAAGCTTTCTTT.

A note on this clonotype: A single base separates this from a much larger clone, so it may be a read error. The chain recombines TRBV29-1 with TRBJ2-2, with D uncertain. V was cut by 7 bases and J by 1 base, with 4 bases left in between. The CDR3 sequence is 11 residues long. Germline V gives CDR1 SQVTM, CDR2 ANQGSEA. CDR3 loop: CSGGNTGELFF. The DNA of the CDR3 is TGCAGCGGGGGGAACACCGGGGAGCTGTTTTTT.

This clonotype was picked up a small number of times. The chain combines TRBV7-2 with TRBJ2-5; D might be TRBD1 (6 bases). The V and J ends lost 6 bases and 5 bases respectively, with 13 bases between them. The CDR3 contains 13 residues. Per the germline V gene, CDR1 is SGHTA and CDR2 is FQGNSA. CDR3 residues: CASSYNRVETQYF. CDR3 coding DNA: TGTGCCAGCAGTTATAACAGGGTTGAGACCCAGTACTTC.

This chain uses TRBV5-1 with TRBJ2-7, with 8 nucleotides matching TRBD1. CDR1 is SGHRS, CDR2 YFSETQ, per germline. The ends lost 4 bases at V and 4 bases at J; junction bases unmatched: 16. The CDR3 has 17 residues. The CDR3 sequence is CASSMQGATTGIYEQYF. CDR3 DNA sequence: TGCGCCAGCAGCATGCAGGGGGCTACAACGGGGATATACGAGCAGTACTTC. The entire variable domain, with the rest obtained from reference TRBV5-1 and TRBJ2-7, is as follows: KAGVTQTPRYLIKTRGQQVTLSCSPISGHRSVSWYQQTPGQGLQFLFEYFSETQRNKGNFPGRFSGRQFSNSRSEMNVSTLELGDSALYLCASSMQGATTGIYEQYFGPGTRLTVT.

The chain employs TRBV5-4 and TRBJ2-2; 7 bases match TRBD1. V trimming: 1 base; J trimming: 6 bases; junction bases outside the gene matches: 6. Germline V gene data show CDR1 as SGHNT and CDR2 as YYREEE (reference sequence). CDR3 length: 15 amino acids. This CDR3 is CASSLTGDRAGELFF. The DNA of the CDR3 is TGTGCCAGCAGCTTGACAGGGGATCGGGCCGGGGAGCTGTTTTTT.

This clonotype was picked up many times. J is TRBJ2-1 and V is TRBV18; D is perhaps TRBD2 (5 bases). Trimming left V 3 bases short and J 10 bases short, with 13 bases between. Germline CDR1 KGHSH, CDR2 LQKENI. The CDR3 totals 13 residues. The CDR3 DNA is TGTGCCAGCTCACCTCGATCCCCGGGGGAGCAGTTCTTC. The encoded protein is CASSPRSPGEQFF.

This clonotype has more than one count but fewer than ten. The chain carries TRBV4-3 and TRBJ1-2; D not certain. The CDR3 loop spans 16 amino acids. Germline loops: CDR1 LGHNA, CDR2 YSLEER. V lost 0 bases to trimming and J lost 3 bases, with 14 bases between them. The chain's CDR3 is CASSQDRSELYYGYTF. The CDR3 nucleotides read TGCGCCAGCAGCCAAGATCGTTCCGAGTTATACTATGGCTACACCTTC.

This clonotype was seen a few times. The V and J genes are TRBV2 and TRBJ2-2; D might be TRBD2 (6 bases). Between the trimmed V and J ends, which lost 8 bases and 4 bases, there was a span of 14 bases. The CDR3 loop spans 14 amino acids. Germline V gene sequence: CDR1 SNHLY, CDR2 FYNNEI. The CDR3, as DNA: TGTGCCAGCGGAGGGTCGTCGGTCACCGGGGAGCTGTTTTTT. Its protein product is CASGGSSVTGELFF.

In this sample, this clonotype turned up a few times. This chain joins TRBV30 and TRBJ2-2; D gene ambiguous. Germline assignment: CDR1 GTSNPN and CDR2 SVGIG (reference sequence). V shed 2 bases and J shed 6 bases, with 7 bases lying between them. This CDR3 contains 12 residues. The CDR3 region has the DNA TGTGCCTGGAGTCGATCCCCCGGGGAGCTGTTTTTT. Translation: CAWSRSPGELFF.

This clonotype was counted a few times. J is TRBJ1-5 and V is TRBV6-1; 8 bases line up with TRBD1. The V gene's germline CDR1 is MNHNS and CDR2 SASEGT. CDR3 length equals 15 residues. V was pared by 4 bases and J by 2 bases, with 4 bases of the junction left unmatched. For the CDR3, the DNA is TGTGCCAGCAGTGGGCAGGGGGCAGGCAATCAGCCCCAGCATTTT. This codes for CASSGQGAGNQPQHF.

The V gene is TRBV29-1, the J gene TRBJ1-2; maybe TRBD1 (5 bases). This CDR3 has 15 amino acids. Germline CDR1 and CDR2: SQVTM and ANQGSEA. Trimming took off 0 bases at V and 4 bases at J, with 15 bases between the two ends. This CDR3 is CSVEDVQGGAYGYTF. DNA of the CDR3: TGCAGCGTTGAAGATGTCCAGGGAGGTGCCTATGGCTACACCTTC.

This clonotype came up a few times. The V gene is TRBV6-2 or TRBV6-3, the J gene TRBJ1-2; no clear D gene. CDR3 size: 13 residues. Trimming took 4 bases from V and 4 from J, leaving 10 bases between them. The germline V gene has CDR1 MNHEY and CDR2 SVGEGT. The CDR3 reads CASSLLDGYGYTF. The CDR3 DNA reads TGTGCCAGCAGTTTGCTCGATGGCTATGGCTACACCTTC.

This clonotype was seen ten or more times. The chain uses TRBV7-6 and TRBJ2-5; no clear D gene. Germline CDR1 SGHVS, CDR2 FNYEAQ. Between the trimmed V and J ends, which lost 2 bases and 3 bases, there was a span of 7 bases. This CDR3 has 13 residues. The DNA of the CDR3 is TGTGCCAGCAGCTTACACGGTGAAGAGACCCAGTACTTC. This codes for CASSLHGEETQYF.

The chain has TRBV6-5 and TRBJ2-3, with TRBD1 matching over 7 bases. J was trimmed by 4 bases and V by 9 bases; bases with no gene match: 4. The CDR3 is 12 residues long. Looked up from germline, CDR1 is MNHEY and CDR2 is SVGAGI. The CDR3 bases are TGTGCCAGTAGACAGGGATCAGATACGCAGTATTTT. Translated, it gives CASRQGSDTQYF.

The rearrangement uses TRBV11-2 and TRBJ2-5, with 9 bases identical to TRBD2. CDR1 SGHAT and CDR2 FQNNGV come from the germline V gene. V lost 6 bases and J lost 7; bases outside the gene matches: 15. The CDR3 length is 16 residues. CDR3 loop: CASSKTSSGVRWTQYF. The CDR3 DNA is TGTGCCAGCAGTAAGACATCTAGCGGGGTCCGATGGACCCAGTACTTC.

CDR3 sequence reads: CASTDRSTDTQYF. The CDR3 coding sequence is TGTGCCAGCACGGACAGATCCACAGATACGCAGTATTTT. The chain is built from TRBV5-8 and TRBJ2-3; the D gene is possibly TRBD1 (6 bases). This CDR3 region has 13 residues. CDR1 and CDR2 (germline): SGHTS, YDEGEE. Trimming cost V 6 bases and J 2 bases, with 10 bases left between them. Together with reference TRBV5-8 and TRBJ2-3, the CDR3 gives the full variable domain: EAGVTQSPTHLIKTRGQQATLRCSPISGHTSVYWYQQALGLGLQFLLWYDEGEERNRGNFPPRFSGRQFPNYSSELNVNALELEDSALYLCASTDRSTDTQYFGPGTRLTVL.

This sequence joins TRBV4-1 and TRBJ1-6, with D tentatively TRBD1 (6 bases). The CDR3 spans 16 residues. The germline V gene encodes CDR1 MGHRA and CDR2 YSYEKL. V was trimmed by 1 base and J by 9 bases, leaving 16 bases between them. Written as DNA, the CDR3 is TGCGCCAGCAGCCAAGGAACAGGGCGAGGATCTTCACCCCTCCACTTT. It is translated as CASSQGTGRGSSPLHF.

The V and J genes are TRBV5-1 and TRBJ1-3, with a weak D call TRBD1 (6 bases). V lost 0 bases, J lost 4 bases, and 14 bases lay in between. The CDR3 is 16 residues long. Germline values: CDR1 SGHRS, CDR2 YFSETQ. The CDR3, as DNA: TGCGCCAGCAGCTTGGGACAGGCCGCTGGGGGAAACACCATATATTTT. This codes for CASSLGQAAGGNTIYF.

This clonotype was detected a few times. The chain couples TRBV7-2 to TRBJ2-3; D possibly corresponds to TRBD2 (5 bases). Deletions cut 5 bases from V and 0 bases from J, with 15 bases between. Germline lookup yields CDR1 SGHTA and CDR2 FQGNSA. This CDR3 has 16 residues. CDR3 in amino acids: CASSPGSWTSTDTQYF. In DNA form, the CDR3 reads TGTGCCAGCAGCCCGGGGAGCTGGACTAGCACAGATACGCAGTATTTT.

This clonotype was counted a few times. Here the CDR3 reads CASSPDLIQARGYTF. Written as DNA, the CDR3 is TGTGCCAGCTCCCCTGACCTAATACAAGCTCGTGGCTACACCTTC. V usage is TRBV6-2 or TRBV6-3 and J usage is TRBJ1-2, with no clear D. CDR1 and CDR2 (germline): MNHEY, SVGEGT. V was pared by 8 bases and J by 7 bases, with 23 bases between. This CDR3 is 15 amino acids long.

This clonotype was seen repeatedly, ten times or more. The chain couples TRBV5-1 to TRBJ2-2, with 8 bases lining up with TRBD1. V dropped 5 bases and J dropped 5; count of bases not matched to a gene: 11. The length of the CDR3 is 16 residues. In germline, CDR1 is SGHRS, CDR2 YFSETQ. CDR3 region: CASSYAMDRVTGELFF. The CDR3 DNA follows: TGCGCCAGCAGTTACGCCATGGACAGGGTGACCGGGGAGCTGTTTTTT.

The V gene is TRBV4-3, the J gene TRBJ2-7, with a weak D call TRBD1 (5 bases). V was clipped by 0 bases and J by 12 bases, with 15 bases between them. The length of the CDR3 is 13 residues. Germline lookup yields CDR1 LGHNA and CDR2 YSLEER. The CDR3 loop reads CASSQENSGALYF. CDR3 in DNA: TGCGCCAGCAGCCAAGAAAATAGTGGGGCTCTGTACTTC.

The rearrangement joins TRBV30 to TRBJ1-1, with a weak D call TRBD1 (5 bases). The V end was cut by 2 bases, the J end by 4 bases, with 11 bases between. Per the germline V gene, CDR1 is GTSNPN and CDR2 is SVGIG (reference sequence). The CDR3 is 13 amino acids. CDR3 in DNA: TGTGCCTGGAGTCGATCGGGGGGCACTGAAGCTTTCTTT. Translation gives CAWSRSGGTEAFF.

This clonotype was seen a few times. The chain employs TRBV5-1 and TRBJ2-1, with D possibly called TRBD1 or TRBD2 (5 bases each). V was pared by 1 base and J by 4 bases, with 15 bases between. The germline V gene has CDR1 SGHRS and CDR2 YFSETQ. There are 16 residues in the CDR3. The CDR3, as DNA: TGCGCCAGCAGCTTGATGGGGGAAAGTGGGTACAATGAGCAGTTCTTC. It translates to CASSLMGESGYNEQFF. The variable domain in full, with the rest retrieved from reference TRBV5-1 and TRBJ2-1, is KAGVTQTPRYLIKTRGQQVTLSCSPISGHRSVSWYQQTPGQGLQFLFEYFSETQRNKGNFPGRFSGRQFSNSRSEMNVSTLELGDSALYLCASSLMGESGYNEQFFGPGTRLTVL.

There are a few counts of this clonotype. The chain recombines TRBV4-1 with TRBJ1-1; 8 bases map to TRBD1. Germline V gene sequence: CDR1 MGHRA, CDR2 YSYEKL. The CDR3 is 15 amino acids. The trim removed 5 bases at V and 4 bases at J, leaving 9 bases unmatched. CDR3 loop: CASSATGGPITEAFF. The DNA for the CDR3 is TGCGCCAGCAGCGCCACAGGGGGGCCGATCACTGAAGCTTTCTTT.